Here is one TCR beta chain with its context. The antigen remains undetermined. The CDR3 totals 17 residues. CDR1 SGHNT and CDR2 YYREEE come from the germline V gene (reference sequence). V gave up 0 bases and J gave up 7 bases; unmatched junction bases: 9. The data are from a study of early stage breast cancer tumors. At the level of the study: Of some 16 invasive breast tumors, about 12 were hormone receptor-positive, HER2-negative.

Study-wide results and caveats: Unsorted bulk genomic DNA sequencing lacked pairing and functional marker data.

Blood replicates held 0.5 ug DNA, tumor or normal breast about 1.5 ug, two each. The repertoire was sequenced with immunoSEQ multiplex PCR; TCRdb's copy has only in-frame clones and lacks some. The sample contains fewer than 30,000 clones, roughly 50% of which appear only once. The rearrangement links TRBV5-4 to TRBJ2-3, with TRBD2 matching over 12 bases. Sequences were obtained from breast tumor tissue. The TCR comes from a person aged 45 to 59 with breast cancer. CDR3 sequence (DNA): TGTGCCAGCAGCTTGGCTTTTTCTAGCGGGAGGGTGAATACGCAGTATTTT. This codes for CASSLAFSSGRVNTQYF.